Listed below are T cell receptor beta chains from one sample, sequenced in a study of blood T cell repertoires in COVID-19. Method: immunoSEQ multiplex PCR; TCRdb's copy keeps in-frame clones and lacks some. The sample includes 86,000 or so clones, roughly 89% seen only once; the top ten take about 1.9%. The sequenced sample consisted of peripheral blood. These receptors all stem from a woman between 45 and 60 years old in a cohort sampled during active COVID-19. The CDR3 runs from the conserved cysteine through the conserved F or W. The D gene is left open where the match is weak. Some rows mark clone size as missing; the rest say once, few, many or name a class of expanded clone.

>NA|TRBV7-3|TRBD1|TRBJ1-6
CASSPGQESPLHF
TGTGCCAGCAGCCCAGGACAGGAGTCACCCCTCCACTTT
>NA|TRBV5-1|TRBD1|TRBJ2-5
CASSLATGWETQYF
TGCGCCAGCAGCTTGGCGACAGGGTGGGAGACCCAGTACTTC
>NA|TRBV5-4|NA|TRBJ2-7
CASSSHGYEQYF
TGTGCCAGCAGCTCCCACGGGTACGAGCAGTACTTC
>NA|TRBV7-6|NA|TRBJ2-7
CASSTGLGFGDEQYF
TGTGCCAGCAGCACAGGGTTGGGTTTTGGCGACGAGCAGTACTTC
>NA|TRBV2|NA|TRBJ1-2
CASTADPNYGYTF
TGTGCCAGCACAGCGGATCCTAACTATGGCTACACCTTC
>few|TRBV19|TRBD1|TRBJ2-7
CASSIWGQTSSYEQYF
TGTGCCAGTAGTATATGGGGACAGACTTCTTCCTACGAGCAGTACTTC
>NA|TRBV19|TRBD1|TRBJ1-2
CASSTQGTGALGGYTF
TGTGCCAGTAGTACCCAAGGGACAGGTGCATTGGGTGGCTACACCTTC
>NA|TRBV6-4|TRBD1|TRBJ2-7
CASSDLDRGYEQYF
TGTGCCAGCAGTGACCTAGACAGGGGGTACGAGCAGTACTTC
>NA|TRBV10-3|TRBD1|TRBJ1-2
CATHSRGQSNYGYTF
TGTGCCACCCACTCACGGGGACAGTCTAACTATGGCTACACCTTC
>NA|TRBV11-3|TRBD2|TRBJ2-7
CASSLLLAGVYEQYF
TGTGCCAGCAGCTTATTACTAGCGGGAGTTTACGAGCAGTACTTC
>NA|TRBV28|NA|TRBJ2-7
CASSPGGTEIYEQYF
TGTGCCAGCAGCCCAGGGGGGACAGAAATTTACGAGCAGTACTTC
>once|TRBV14|NA|TRBJ2-5
CASSTRDPGGTQYF
TGTGCCAGCAGCACGCGGGATCCCGGAGGGACCCAGTACTTC
>NA|TRBV10-2|TRBD1|TRBJ2-2
CASSLQGDGGELFF
TGCGCCAGCAGTCTGCAGGGGGATGGCGGGGAGCTGTTTTTT
>NA|TRBV5-4|TRBD1|TRBJ2-5
CASSSPQGAETQYF
TGTGCCAGCAGCTCCCCTCAGGGGGCAGAGACCCAGTACTTC
>NA|TRBV19|TRBD1|TRBJ2-4
CASSIGGQGAATKNIQYF
TGTGCCAGTAGTATAGGAGGTCAGGGGGCGGCGACCAAAAACATTCAGTACTTC
>once|TRBV19|TRBD2|TRBJ2-7
CASSIVQAGGSEQYF
TGTGCCAGTAGTATAGTGCAAGCGGGAGGAAGCGAGCAGTACTTC
>NA|TRBV5-1|TRBD1|TRBJ2-2
CASSPGTGNTGELFF
TGCGCCAGCAGCCCCGGGACAGGGAACACCGGGGAGCTGTTTTTT
>NA|TRBV18|TRBD2|TRBJ2-1
CASSPRLATPLGGEQFF
TGTGCCAGCTCACCAAGACTAGCGACCCCGCTTGGCGGGGAGCAGTTCTTC
>NA|TRBV7-9|NA|TRBJ2-3
CASSLGRQVVTDTQYF
TGTGCCAGCAGCTTAGGGAGACAGGTTGTCACAGATACGCAGTATTTT
>NA|TRBV10-3|TRBD1|TRBJ1-5
CAIRGQGNNQPQHF
TGTGCCATCAGGGGACAGGGGAACAATCAGCCCCAGCATTTT
>NA|TRBV5-1|NA|TRBJ2-2
CASSEDNTNTGELFF
TGCGCCAGCAGCGAGGATAATACGAACACCGGGGAGCTGTTTTTT
>once|TRBV7-9|TRBD1|TRBJ1-4
CASSRRTGEKLFF
TGTGCCAGCAGCCGGCGGACAGGGGAAAAACTGTTTTTT
>NA|TRBV20-1|TRBD2|TRBJ2-7
CSASPGTSGGGQAYEQYF
TGCAGTGCTAGTCCGGGGACTAGCGGGGGGGGCCAGGCCTACGAGCAGTACTTC
>once|TRBV5-1|TRBD1|TRBJ1-4
CASSPGPGQGAEKLFF
TGCGCCAGCAGCCCGGGACCGGGACAGGGGGCAGAAAAACTGTTTTTT
>NA|TRBV7-9|NA|TRBJ1-1
CASTPRGAIGNTEAFF
TGTGCCAGCACCCCTCGGGGGGCTATCGGGAACACTGAAGCTTTCTTT
>few|TRBV7-3|TRBD1|TRBJ2-3
CASSLTGGATDTQYF
TGTGCCAGCAGCTTAACAGGGGGCGCGACAGATACGCAGTATTTT